The subject of this entry is one T cell receptor (beta chain). The target of this receptor is not known. The sample holds no much larger clone one base away, and base qualities are not on file. The library was prepared using the immunoSEQ multiplex PCR assay. The multiplex PCR relied on a mix of 60 forward primers for TCR Vbeta segments and 13 reverse primers for TCR Jbeta segments. Amplification of the CDR3 region of rearranged TCR beta genes was performed with a multiplex PCR assay on genomic DNA. The Illumina HiSeq System was used to sequence the amplified TCR beta libraries as 87-base-pair reads. The authors' analysis ran thus. A later analysis counted about 80 million unique TCR beta chains across the 640 or so repertoires, and some 11 million of these chains were shared by at least two donors. A nearest-neighbor algorithm error-corrected the raw reads and collapsed the reads into unique sequences, merging closely related sequences to remove PCR and sequencing errors. V, D and J gene segments were assigned by aligning CDR3 sequences to IMGT reference sequences. For a sequence to be retained, a match of at least six nucleotides was required to both a V gene segment and a J gene segment. Rearrangements were called productive when the CDR3 lacked stop codons and stayed in frame with V and J; all others were non-productive. Following IMGT convention, CDR3 was defined as the stretch from the second conserved V-encoded cysteine to the conserved J-encoded phenylalanine. The earlier analysis of 587 of the donors excluded any sequence lacking an unambiguous match to a single V gene segment. An earlier analysis of several hundred of the donors called V segments functional above 56.7% productive rearrangements and segregating when the between-donor standard deviation exceeded 5%. A statistical classification framework was built to diagnose cytomegalovirus status from the catalog of TCR beta chain sequences. In a later analysis, TCR nucleotide sequences were compared against IMGT/GENE-DB human TR gene sequences so that V and J genes could be assigned. The TCRdist pipeline was used in a later analysis to assign CDR3 sequences and most-parsimonious VDJ recombination scenarios. A later analysis defined each TCR beta chain by its CDR3 amino acid sequence plus V-gene family, and excluded reads lacking a unique V-gene family. A later analysis removed roughly 590 highly shared, low-generation-probability nucleotide sequences to deal with suspected cross-contamination and a sequencing artifact. For each public chain, a later analysis derived a clonal expansion index from normalized ranks of inferred template counts within each repertoire. In a later analysis, generation probabilities were computed using a VDJ recombination model fitted to out-of-frame rearrangements, and the results were checked against IGoR. In a later analysis, TCR-TCR, TCR-HLA and TCR-CMV co-occurrence was scored with hypergeometric tests, and a repertoire-size bias correction was applied to TCR pairs. False discovery rates were estimated in a later analysis by permuting HLA or CMV assignments 20 times. In a later analysis, co-occurring TCRs were grouped using DBSCAN, and TCRdist sequence similarity was added for clustering within HLA-allele-positive subsets. Repertoires with fewer than 30,000 or more than 120,000 public chains, plus five repertoires with anomalous nucleotide sharing, were excluded from co-occurrence clustering. Drawn from immuneACCESS, this table holds only the in-frame rearrangements with V and J called that TCRdb kept. Clones are partly lost; checked studies trace under half to an unresolved V gene and leave the rest unexplained. V and J calls plus clone size are reproduced from that table; the DNA served to infer D and trimming. The sample has 170,000 or so clones on record, around 75% of them singletons. Jointly, the top ten make up approximately 2.9% of the sample.

The cohort consisted of 600 or so healthy bone marrow donors. At the time of sampling, every cohort member was nominally healthy, though immune exposures that went unrecorded were likely present. The donor tested CMV seronegative and was one of the 352 seronegative cohort members. A peripheral blood sample was provided by each donor, and peripheral blood mononuclear cells were used for TCR beta sequencing. Genomic DNA was extracted from the blood cell samples with the Qiagen DNeasy Blood Extraction Kit. CDR1 SNHLY and CDR2 FYNNEI were looked up in the germline V gene. The CDR3 runs 13 amino acids, cysteine and phenylalanine included. The sequence is cut down to CDR3 DNA, 39 bases in frame from base 1. The record originates from a study of cytomegalovirus exposure and HLA in healthy donors (dated by TCRdb to 2017 to 2019). For the wider study: An earlier analysis of 587 of the donors reported 276 Gb of sequence data and about 120 million unique TCR beta sequences obtained from about 179 million T cells. An early release that covered approximately 600 HLA-typed donors contained 300 to 350 gigabases of sequencing data and 75 million to 100 million unique TCR sequences. Of the roughly 400 genotyped donors, approximately 83% fell in the genetic ancestry cluster associated with self-reported Caucasian donors. The study aimed to test whether cataloging public T cell receptors could reveal signatures of past pathogen exposure. Using immunosequencing, the study profiled T cell repertoires from about 620 subjects and related those repertoires to cytomegalovirus serostatus. Besides the first cohort of 550 to 750 subjects, a separate validation cohort made up of roughly 120 different subjects was used. To predict cytomegalovirus infection status, the study brought together high-throughput TCR immunosequencing, statistical association of individual TCRs with disease status, and machine learning. A later analysis re-examined previously published TCR beta repertoires from 500 to 700 donors and added high-resolution HLA genotyping to investigate patterns of TCR occurrence. In the later analysis, no new phenotypic data were used to find candidate immune exposures; instead, reliance was placed on TCR beta sequences and their occurrence across donors. An earlier analysis of 587 of the donors used high-throughput TCR beta sequencing to judge whether each TCR beta V gene segment behaved as functional or pseudogenic. Donor age, sex, ethnicity and CMV serostatus were compiled alongside the repertoire data. In a later genetic analysis, genome-wide SNP genotypes for about three fifths of the 666 donors were used, and that subset was treated as a discovery cohort. Every discovery cohort repertoire had been produced on one sequencing platform. Class I and class II HLA loci were covered by the typing at four-digit resolution. Typing coverage differed by locus: A, B, C, DRB1 and DQB1 were typed in roughly 620-630 donors, DQA1 in about 560, DPA1 in 606, and DPB1 in 450 to 480. About five DR-DQ haplotypes were treated as single units for association and clustering because of strong linkage in the cohort. Among about 400 genotyped donors of the cohort, an average of around 220,000 unique TCR beta nucleotide sequences was sequenced per donor, of which roughly 17% were non-productive. On the study overall, not on this receptor specifically: Only TCR beta chains were sequenced in this cohort, and the absence of alpha or paired-chain data limited detectable features. Broadly in line with IMGT annotations, most TCR beta V segments showed up in productive rearrangements about 87% or about 30% of the time in an earlier analysis of 450 to 600 of the donors. In a later analysis, the rate of TCR association differed among HLA loci, with DRB1 alleles having the most associated TCRs and HLA-C alleles having the fewest. Most CMV-associated TCR beta chains appeared to be HLA-restricted in a later analysis, and the HLA associations seemed to be driven largely by CMV exposure. Some IMGT-functional V segments, including TRBV6-2 and TRBV6-3, could not be distinguished by the 87-base-pair reads and were therefore excluded. Immune exposure information for the cohort was limited to CMV serostatus. Correlated functional status among segregating V segments might be attributable to linkage disequilibrium, but an unknown experimental factor could not be ruled out. Specific HLA alleles were associated with over 15,000 TCR beta sequences at a false discovery rate of 0.05 in a later analysis. According to a later genetic analysis, donors in an Asian-associated ancestry cluster had fewer N-insertions in productive TCRs than the approximately 700-donor mean. Most TCR sequences were observed very rarely across donors, whereas some public TCRs were present in many individuals. In vitro tests confirmed that a few of the cytomegalovirus-associated TCR beta chains recognize cytomegalovirus antigens. Because HLA typing was unavailable for some donors at each locus, only the typed subset was used in association tests. An association between a missense DCLRE1C variant and V-gene and J-gene trimming of TCR beta chains was found in a later genetic analysis and replicated in an independent cohort. In a later analysis, several top co-occurrence clusters were reported to appear linked to parvovirus B19, influenza, CMV and Epstein-Barr virus. Compared with equally common non-associated chains, HLA-associated TCR beta chains in a later analysis were more clonally expanded and had lower generation probabilities. Roughly uniform sequencing depth across donors was assumed in presence/absence analyses, although this assumption may not hold. A group of highly shared sequence variants was considered likely to be a technical artifact of the sequencing pipeline. In both the original and validation cohorts, the classifier was reported to diagnose cytomegalovirus status with high specificity and sensitivity. A further reported finding was that TCR beta sequences accurately predicted the HLA-A and HLA-B alleles for most subjects in the first cohort. In the study, 150 to 200 TCR beta chains were listed as associated with cytomegalovirus. The authors suggested that the approach could potentially be generalized to other disease states and immunological phenotypes. Assigning TCR associations to individual alleles was difficult when HLA alleles, especially DR and DQ, strongly co-occurred. The earlier analysis of approximately 560 of the donors excluded some 16 rarely observed V segments, including chromosome 9 orphons, because counts were too low.

The chain joins TRBV2 to TRBJ2-5; 10 central nucleotides agree with TRBD1. The better agreement between TRBJ2-7 and the DNA end casts doubt on the J call. Sequencing was done on a sample of PBMCs. The sequence was obtained from a male donor in good health and CMV-seronegative. The CDR3 corresponds to CASRDRGHYEQYF. DNA sequence: TGTGCCAGCAGAGACAGGGGGCACTACGAGCAGTACTTC.